This T cell receptor beta chain originates from a study of blood T cells in healthy people across ages (dated by TCRdb to the mid-2010s). In the study overall: In model experiments, roughly one uniquely barcoded TCR beta cDNA molecule per two T cells was captured by template switching. The donors were divided into four age groups: young (average around 17 years), middle-aged (approximately 42), aged (about 60) and long-lived (about 90). For two donors (one aged 18 to 30 and one aged 80 or older), the study analyzed two additional independent replicas of 1 million unique cDNA reads from the same blood draw. The study measured age-related changes in TCR beta repertoire diversity using deep sequencing normalized with unique cDNA molecular identifiers. The research as a whole found: Observed TCR beta diversity correlated strongly with the percentage of naive T cells measured by flow cytometry. Estimates of total diversity based on one million sequenced T cells were considered lower bounds and underestimates. Because the CMV infection status of the donors was unknown, age-related changes in expanded clonotypes may potentially have been confounded. Compared with the aged group, the long-lived group had more naive CD4+ T cells, fewer expanded clones and increased TCR diversity, a pattern suggesting age selection. Since profiling was done on bulk unsorted PBMCs, naive and antigen-experienced compartments could not be conclusively compared. Observed TCR beta diversity per million T cells fell roughly linearly with age, and a significant reduction was already apparent by age around 39.

The 39 donors, aged about 6 to 100 years, were systemically healthy Caucasian individuals from Russia. Approximately 9 milliliters of peripheral blood were collected from each donor into EDTA-treated Vacutainer tubes. PBMCs were isolated by Ficoll-Paque density-gradient centrifugation, with at least 7 million obtained per sample. Total RNA, at least 6 micrograms per sample, was extracted from PBMCs with Trizol reagent. For every donor, flow cytometry on a PBMC aliquot measured the percentage of naive CD45RAhigh/CD27high T cells. In the case of this clonotype: Its antigen remains unidentified. No base-level quality is on record; no much larger clone is a single base apart.

The germline V gene gives CDR1 as MDHEN and CDR2 as SYDVKM. V loses 3 bases of germline sequence and J loses 0 bases, and the interval between the two ends is 20 bases. CDR3 length: 18 amino acids, cysteine to phenylalanine. Kept here is only the CDR3 DNA, which spans 54 bases and is read in frame from base 1. Library generation was performed with 5' RACE. Sequencing took place on an Illumina HiSeq 2500. A second PCR of roughly 7 to 12 cycles was performed with a sample-barcoded 5' primer and a J-beta primer mix. Each TCR beta cDNA molecule received a unique molecular identifier from a template-switch 5' adaptor carrying 12 random nucleotides. Each sample yielded at least 2.5 million CDR3-containing paired-end reads. First-strand cDNA synthesis was performed from all RNA using the Mint cDNA synthesis kit, with priming by a TRBC-specific oligonucleotide. Following uracil-DNA glycosylase treatment, all cDNA underwent a first 18-cycle PCR with the universal primers M1SS and BC2_uni_R. Per the authors' processing: For normalization, 1 million high-quality reads were randomly selected from each sample, with every read carrying a distinct molecular identifier. Reads sharing molecular identifiers were discarded rather than binned into consensus sequences. CDR3 identification, clonotype clustering and error correction used MiTCR with a Q25 quality threshold and the strictest error-elimination algorithm. A nonparametric unseen species model with Euler transformation was used to estimate a lower bound on total TCR beta diversity. The raw public data were reprocessed by TCRdb itself: fastp quality trimming at Q25, MiXCR clonotype calling, in-frame beta chains only. Rows merge per CDR3 protein into single entries with the most common DNA and genes. The V and J calls shown here were made by TCRdb, not taken from the authors' results. A total of about 760,000 distinct CDR3 sequences appear in this sample, just under 25% of them only once. The top ten constitute roughly 9% of the sample.

These data were also reused for a study on T cells of mothers and their children. In that second paper, the authors write: The donors were nine systemically healthy Caucasian individuals, made up of three mothers and their six children. cDNA synthesis used all of the extracted RNA, with roughly 1.5 ug of RNA in each 15 ul reaction. In the second PCR, sample barcodes and 2-4 random nucleotides were introduced via the M1S primer. More than 8 million TCR beta CDR3 reads were obtained from each mother, and some 3 million reads were obtained from each child. In both related and unrelated pairs, thymic selection shapes the output of TCR recombination in a similar way, with inherited differences having only a minor effect. Normalized repertoire overlap was always found to be slightly, but never significantly, higher in related mother-child pairs than in unrelated mother-child pairs. Persistent microchimeric T cell clones were not detected, at a sensitivity of around 99 clones per million clonotypes. In the study, deep NGS was used to compare the TCR beta repertoires of mothers and children, and features distinguishing related mother-child pairs from unrelated individuals were sought. The mean age was about 38 +/- 4 years for the mothers and approximately 11 +/- 4 years for the children. After adapters were ligated using NEBNext reagents, the libraries underwent 100+100 nt paired-end sequencing on an Illumina HiSeq 2000. To avoid cross-contamination, the mother libraries and the child libraries were prepared a month apart and sequenced in separate runs. For each donor, between about 450,000 and 2,300,000 distinct TCR beta clonotypes were identified. Naive TCR beta clonotypes were estimated from low-frequency clonotypes matched to each donor's FACS-determined naive share, without sorting.

This sequence uses TRBV28 and TRBJ1-1, with no confidently assigned D gene. This TCR was recovered from a boy aged 5-17 years in good health. Sequenced sample: blood. The CDR3 corresponds to CASSFEEALGVMNTEAFF. The sequenced DNA is TGTGCCAGCAGTTTCGAGGAGGCCCTCGGGGTCATGAACACTGAAGCTTTCTTT.